This entry concerns a single T cell receptor beta chain. Its antigen is unidentified. These data are taken from a study of OX40 agonist ivuxolimab in advanced cancers. Study context: Intravenous ivuxolimab was administered to patients every 2 weeks at 0.01 to 10 mg/kg. Dose-escalation patients had hepatocellular carcinoma, melanoma, renal cell or head and neck cancer. There were three patients with partial responses, one having hepatocellular carcinoma and two cutaneous melanoma.

Germline-derived CDR1 and CDR2 are MNHEY and SMNVEV (reference sequence). The CDR3 is made up of 15 amino acids. V lost 7 bases and J 1 base, leaving 15 bases between the germline ends. Clones were sequenced by immunoSEQ multiplex PCR, and TCRdb holds only the in-frame ones, with some missing. The profile shows around 36,000 clones, 87% of them singletons. Findings of the study overall: On average, CD8+ T cells had more expanded clones than CD4+.

The TCR sequence derives from an adult with an advanced solid tumor such as melanoma, head and neck, liver or kidney cancer. Sequencing was performed on CD4+ or CD8+ T cells sorted from blood, taken in a trial of the OX40 agonist ivuxolimab. The chain joins TRBV27 to TRBJ2-3; possible D gene TRBD2, 6 bases. The CDR3, as DNA: TGTGCCAGCACTCCAACACCGGGAGGCACAGATACGCAGTATTTT. Translating it yields CASTPTPGGTDTQYF.